The T cell receptor beta chain described here comes from a study of T cell repertoires in ileal Crohn's disease. Turning to the study itself: Less than 40% were active smokers at surgery; median disease duration was around 7.9 years.

A word on this clone: Its antigen is undetermined.

The CDR3 is made up of 14 amino acids. The V gene's germline CDR1 is SGHTA and CDR2 FQGNSA. V lost 2 bases, J lost 7 bases, and 3 bases stayed unmatched. General study findings and limits: Sorted CD8 T cells held more high-frequency clones than CD4. All patients with clonality above 26.8% had endoscopic recurrence.

The repertoire was sequenced with immunoSEQ multiplex PCR; TCRdb's copy has only in-frame clones and lacks some. The sample shows about 550 clones, around 86% of them seen only once. The TCR was taken from an adult with Crohn's disease. V usage is TRBV7-2 and J usage is TRBJ2-1, with TRBD2 matching over 9 bases. Source material: ileal tissue. CDR3 coding DNA: TGTGCCAGCAGCTTACTAGCGGGGCGGAATGAGCAGTTCTTC. Amino acid sequence: CASSLLAGRNEQFF.